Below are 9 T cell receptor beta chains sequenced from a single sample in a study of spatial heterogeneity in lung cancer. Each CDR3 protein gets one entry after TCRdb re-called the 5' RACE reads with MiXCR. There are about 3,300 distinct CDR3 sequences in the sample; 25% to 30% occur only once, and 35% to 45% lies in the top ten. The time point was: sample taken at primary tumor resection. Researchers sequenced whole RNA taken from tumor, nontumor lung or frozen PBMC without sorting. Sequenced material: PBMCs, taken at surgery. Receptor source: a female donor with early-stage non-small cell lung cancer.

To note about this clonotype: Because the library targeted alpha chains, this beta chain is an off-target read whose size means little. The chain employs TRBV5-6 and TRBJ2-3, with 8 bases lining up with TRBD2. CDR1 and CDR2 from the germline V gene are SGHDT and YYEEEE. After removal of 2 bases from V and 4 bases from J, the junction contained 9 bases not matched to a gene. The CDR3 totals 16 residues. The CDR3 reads CASSFLAGKWADTQYF. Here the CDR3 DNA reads TGTGCCAGCAGCTTCTTAGCGGGAAAGTGGGCAGATACGCAGTATTTT.

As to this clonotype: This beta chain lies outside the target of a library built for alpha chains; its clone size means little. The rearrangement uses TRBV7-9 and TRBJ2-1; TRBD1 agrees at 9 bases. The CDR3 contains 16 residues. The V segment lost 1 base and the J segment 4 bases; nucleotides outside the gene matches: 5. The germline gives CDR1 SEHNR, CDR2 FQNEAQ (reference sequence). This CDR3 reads CASSLEGQGRYNEQFF. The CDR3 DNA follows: TGTGCCAGCAGCTTAGAGGGACAGGGAAGATACAATGAGCAGTTCTTC.

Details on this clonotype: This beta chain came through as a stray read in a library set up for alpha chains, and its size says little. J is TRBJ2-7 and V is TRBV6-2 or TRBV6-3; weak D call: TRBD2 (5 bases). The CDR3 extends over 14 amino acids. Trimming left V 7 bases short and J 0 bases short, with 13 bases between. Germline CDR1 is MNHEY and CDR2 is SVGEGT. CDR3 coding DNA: TGTGCCAGCACCCTTGCGGGTTCCTCCTACGAGCAGTACTTC. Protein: CASTLAGSSYEQYF.

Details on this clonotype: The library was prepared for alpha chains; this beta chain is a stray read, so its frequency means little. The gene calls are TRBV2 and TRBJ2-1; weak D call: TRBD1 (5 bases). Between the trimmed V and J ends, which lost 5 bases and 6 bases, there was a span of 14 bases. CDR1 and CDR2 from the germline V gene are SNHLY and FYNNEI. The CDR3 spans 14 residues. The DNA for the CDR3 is TGTGCCAGCAGTCGGTCAGGGTTAGGCAATGAGCAGTTCTTC. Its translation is CASSRSGLGNEQFF.

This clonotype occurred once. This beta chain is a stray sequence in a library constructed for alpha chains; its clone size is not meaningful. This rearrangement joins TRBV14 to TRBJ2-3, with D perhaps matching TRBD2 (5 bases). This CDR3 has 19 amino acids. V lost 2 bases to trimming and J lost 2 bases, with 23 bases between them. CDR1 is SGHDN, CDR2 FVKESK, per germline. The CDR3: CASSQLGPGRRAYTDTQYF. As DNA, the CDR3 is TGTGCCAGCAGCCAACTCGGTCCGGGGAGAAGGGCTTACACAGATACGCAGTATTTT.

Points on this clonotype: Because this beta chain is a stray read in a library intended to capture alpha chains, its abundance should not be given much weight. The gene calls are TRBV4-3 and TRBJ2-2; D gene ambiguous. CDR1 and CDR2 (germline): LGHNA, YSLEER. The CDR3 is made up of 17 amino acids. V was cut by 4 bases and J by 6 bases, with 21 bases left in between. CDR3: CASSREHADGRAGELFF. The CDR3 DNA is TGCGCCAGCAGCCGGGAACATGCAGATGGTAGGGCCGGGGAGCTGTTTTTT.

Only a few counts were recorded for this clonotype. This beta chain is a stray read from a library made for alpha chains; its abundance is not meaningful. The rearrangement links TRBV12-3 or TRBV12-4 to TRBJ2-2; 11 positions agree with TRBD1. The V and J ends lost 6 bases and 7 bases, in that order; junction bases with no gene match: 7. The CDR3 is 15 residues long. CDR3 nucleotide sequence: TGTGCCAGCAGCACCGGGACAGGGGGTCACGGGGAGCTGTTTTTT. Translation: CASSTGTGGHGELFF.

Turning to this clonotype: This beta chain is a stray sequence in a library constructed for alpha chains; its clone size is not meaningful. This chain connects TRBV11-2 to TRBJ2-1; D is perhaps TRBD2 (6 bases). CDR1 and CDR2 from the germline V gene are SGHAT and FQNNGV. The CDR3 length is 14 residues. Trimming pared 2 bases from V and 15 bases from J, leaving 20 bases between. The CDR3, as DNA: TGTGCCAGCAGCTTAACCCCGGACTACTCCAAGACGTTCTTC. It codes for CASSLTPDYSKTFF.

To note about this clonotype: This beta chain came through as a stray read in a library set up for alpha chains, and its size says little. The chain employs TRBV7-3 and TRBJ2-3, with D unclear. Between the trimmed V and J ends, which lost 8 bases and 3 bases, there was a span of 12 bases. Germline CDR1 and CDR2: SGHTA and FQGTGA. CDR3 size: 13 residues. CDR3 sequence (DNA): TGTGCCAGCCGAAAGGGCTCTACAGATACGCAGTATTTT. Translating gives CASRKGSTDTQYF.